This entry lists 32 T cell receptor beta chains sequenced from one sample in a study of Ad26.COV2.S vaccination and SARS-CoV-2 variants. Assay: immunoSEQ multiplex PCR; the TCRdb copy retains only in-frame clones and omits some. The table records 350,000 to 450,000 clones, around nine tenths of them present only once. Indicated treatment: about 20 received Ad26.COV2.S at low or high dose, single or two shots; about 5 received placebo; per-sample allocation not given. Sampling occurred on day 63 after the first vaccine or placebo injection. The starting material was peripheral blood, obtained in a trial of Ad26.COV2.S vaccine versus placebo. Receptor source: a person between 18 and 65 years old who received the Ad26.COV2.S COVID-19 vaccine or a placebo.

This rearrangement joins TRBV28 to TRBJ1-2, with D possibly matching TRBD1 (6 bases). There are 14 residues in the CDR3. Trimming took 5 bases from V and 2 from J, leaving 12 bases between them. CDR1 is MDHEN and CDR2 is SYDVKM in the germline V gene. This CDR3 reads CASSAPTGNYGYTF. CDR3 nucleotide sequence: TGTGCCAGCAGTGCCCCCACAGGGAACTATGGCTACACCTTC.

The genes are TRBV7-2 and TRBJ1-1; TRBD1 might be the D (5 bases). Germline CDR1 and CDR2: SGHTA and FQGNSA. This CDR3 has 15 amino acids. The CDR3: CANAEGRMRNTEAFF. For the CDR3, the DNA is TGTGCTAATGCGGAGGGGCGCATGAGAAACACTGAAGCTTTCTTT.

This clone was recorded a few times. The chain employs TRBV3-1 (or the pseudogene TRBV3-2) and TRBJ2-1; tentative D call: TRBD1 (5 bases). CDR3 length: 17 amino acids. CDR1 LGHDT and CDR2 YNNKEL come from the germline V gene (reference sequence). V was trimmed by 3 bases and J by 5 bases, leaving 20 bases between them. The CDR3 bases are TGTGCCAGCAGCCATTGGGCGGACATCCCTTCTAACAATGAGCAGTTCTTC. Its protein is CASSHWADIPSNNEQFF.

The CDR3 is CASSLKLAGPPLTYEQYF. CDR3 nucleotide sequence: TGTGCCAGCAGCTTAAAACTAGCGGGCCCACCTCTAACCTACGAGCAGTACTTC. The chain joins TRBV7-8 to TRBJ2-7, with 9 bases identical to TRBD2. Germline V gene sequence: CDR1 SGHVS, CDR2 FQNEAQ. Germline trimming cut 2 bases from V and 2 bases from J; bases unmatched to any gene: 13. CDR3 length: 18 amino acids.

The CDR3 reads CASSQDASGRPHEQFF. DNA for the CDR3: TGCGCCAGCAGCCAAGATGCTAGCGGGAGACCGCACGAGCAGTTCTTC. The chain employs TRBV4-3 and TRBJ2-1; 10 bases map to TRBD2. Germline V lookup: CDR1 LGHNA, CDR2 YSLEER. The CDR3 is made up of 16 amino acids. V shed 0 bases, J shed 10 bases, and the junction held 9 bases outside the gene matches.

The chain has TRBV14 and TRBJ2-1; TRBD1 agrees at 7 bases. V dropped 0 bases and J dropped 7; count of bases not matched to a gene: 3. CDR1 is SGHDN and CDR2 is FVKESK in the germline V gene. The CDR3 contains 14 residues. The CDR3 region is CASSQDYRGNEQFF. Here the CDR3 DNA reads TGTGCCAGCAGCCAAGATTACAGGGGTAATGAGCAGTTCTTC.

This clone was counted once. The V call is TRBV7-8, the J call TRBJ2-1, with TRBD2 matching 7 bases. From germline, CDR1 is SGHVS and CDR2 FQNEAQ. The CDR3 has 13 residues. Trimming removed 7 bases from V and 8 bases from J; junction bases left unmatched: 8. CDR3 coding DNA: TGTGCCAGCAAGGCGGGAGTCGTCGATGAGCAGTTCTTC. Its protein is CASKAGVVDEQFF.

CDR3 protein: CASSAGTGDSGNTIYF. DNA of the CDR3: TGCGCCAGCAGCGCCGGGACAGGGGACTCTGGAAACACCATATATTTT. This chain uses TRBV5-1 with TRBJ1-3, with 10 bases identical to TRBD1. Germline CDR1 SGHRS, CDR2 YFSETQ. CDR3 length equals 16 residues. V lost 4 bases and J lost 0; bases outside the gene matches: 4. The full variable domain, with the rest looked up from reference TRBV5-1 and TRBJ1-3, is KAGVTQTPRYLIKTRGQQVTLSCSPISGHRSVSWYQQTPGQGLQFLFEYFSETQRNKGNFPGRFSGRQFSNSRSEMNVSTLELGDSALYLCASSAGTGDSGNTIYFGEGSWLTVV.

Comments on this clone: This specimen includes other DNA sequences encoding the same CDR3. The CDR3 here is CASSRTGNYEQYF. DNA for the CDR3: TGTGCCAGCAGCCGGACAGGGAACTACGAGCAGTACTTC. V is TRBV6-5 and J is TRBJ2-7, with 8 positions matching TRBD1. Germline CDR1 reads MNHEY; CDR2 reads SVGAGI. There are 13 residues in the CDR3. J was trimmed by 3 bases and V by 6 bases; bases with no gene match: 4.

The chain joins TRBV2 to TRBJ2-2; D is perhaps TRBD1 (6 bases). V dropped 7 bases and J dropped 1 base, with 13 bases sitting between them. Germline V lookup: CDR1 SNHLY, CDR2 FYNNEI. The CDR3 runs 15 residues. The CDR3 reads CASTFGGLNTGELFF. The CDR3, as DNA: TGTGCCAGCACCTTTGGGGGCCTGAACACCGGGGAGCTGTTTTTT.

The rearrangement joins TRBV19 to TRBJ1-4; D is uncertain. CDR1 LNHDA and CDR2 SQIVND come from the germline V gene (reference sequence). The length of the CDR3 is 14 residues. Between the trimmed V and J ends, which lost 5 bases and 4 bases, there was a span of 11 bases. The CDR3 spells CASSPWTVNEKLFF. CDR3 nucleotides: TGTGCCAGTAGTCCGTGGACCGTTAATGAAAAACTGTTTTTT.

The chain has TRBV12-3 or TRBV12-4 and TRBJ1-3, with D hard to call. The CDR3 contains 11 residues. Trimming removed 8 bases from V and 3 bases from J, with 5 bases in between. The CDR3 region is CASASGNTIYF. The CDR3 DNA is TGTGCCAGCGCGAGTGGAAACACCATATATTTT.

This chain uses TRBV2 with TRBJ1-4, with a weak D call TRBD1 (5 bases). Germline CDR1 and CDR2: SNHLY and FYNNEI. The CDR3 sequence is 15 residues long. V gave up 3 bases and J gave up 6 bases, with 14 bases separating them. The CDR3 sequence is CASSEDTPYHEKLFF. The CDR3 DNA reads TGTGCCAGCAGTGAGGACACCCCGTATCATGAAAAACTGTTTTTT.

V gene TRBV27 combines with J gene TRBJ1-5; 8 bases line up with TRBD1. There are 14 residues in the CDR3. CDR1 is MNHEY, CDR2 SMNVEV, per germline (reference sequence). J was trimmed by 7 bases and V by 6 bases; bases with no gene match: 8. The DNA of the CDR3 is TGTGCCAGCAGCCCGGGACAGGTGGGCCAGCCCCAGCATTTT. Amino acids: CASSPGQVGQPQHF.

J is TRBJ2-5 and V is TRBV27; D possibly corresponds to TRBD2 (6 bases). The germline CDR1 and CDR2 sequences are MNHEY and SMNVEV (reference sequence). V lost 8 bases to trimming and J lost 1 base, with 8 bases between them. This CDR3 is 12 amino acids long. This CDR3 is CASRDSQETQYF. The CDR3 coding sequence is TGTGCCAGCCGGGACTCCCAAGAGACCCAGTACTTC.

The chain links TRBV5-1 to TRBJ2-1; TRBD2 matches at 11 bases. J gave up 9 bases and V 2 bases, and 7 bases lay outside the gene matches. The germline V gene encodes CDR1 SGHRS and CDR2 YFSETQ. The CDR3 consists of 15 residues. The CDR3 region is CASSLLAGAPGEQFF. The CDR3 region has the DNA TGCGCCAGCAGCTTACTAGCGGGAGCGCCCGGTGAGCAGTTCTTC.

The V and J genes are TRBV6-1 and TRBJ2-1; TRBD1 agrees at 7 bases. Germline lookup yields CDR1 MNHNS and CDR2 SASEGT. The ends lost 0 bases at V and 9 bases at J; junction bases unmatched: 2. The CDR3 consists of 13 residues. CDR3 coding DNA: TGTGCCAGCAGTGAAGCTCCAGGGGGTGAGCAGTTCTTC. It codes for CASSEAPGGEQFF.

This sequence joins TRBV5-5 and TRBJ2-7, with D perhaps TRBD1 or TRBD2 (5 bases each). CDR1 is SGHKS, CDR2 YYEKEE, per germline (reference sequence). V was shortened by 4 bases and J by 4 bases, with 12 bases between the two germline ends. The CDR3 runs to 13 residues. CDR3 loop: CASSPRDGYEQYF. CDR3 DNA: TGTGCCAGCAGCCCCCGGGACGGATACGAGCAGTACTTC.

The chain recombines TRBV5-1 with TRBJ1-3, with a weak D call TRBD1 (6 bases). The germline CDR1 and CDR2 sequences are SGHRS and YFSETQ. V dropped 1 base and J dropped 8 bases, with 10 bases sitting between them. The CDR3 length is 13 residues. CDR3 region: CASSLHREDTIYF. The CDR3, as DNA: TGCGCCAGCAGCTTGCACAGGGAGGACACCATATATTTT.

The chain links TRBV10-2 to TRBJ1-5; D is ambiguous. Germline V CDR1 and CDR2: WSHSY, SAAADI. The CDR3 is 13 residues long. The V end lost 7 bases, the J end lost 9 bases, and 16 bases lay between the germline ends. CDR3 region: CASTQAPERPQHF. CDR3 nucleotide sequence: TGCGCCAGCACCCAGGCCCCGGAGAGGCCCCAGCATTTT.

The chain combines TRBV3-1 (or the pseudogene TRBV3-2) with TRBJ2-3, with a possible D match to TRBD1 (5 bases). With 4 bases removed from V and 0 bases from J, the gap between germline ends came to 11 bases. CDR3 length equals 15 residues. Germline CDR1 and CDR2: LGHDT and YNNKEL (reference sequence). The CDR3 spells CASSPRRQSTDTQYF. The CDR3 DNA follows: TGTGCCAGCAGCCCGCGTCGACAGAGCACAGATACGCAGTATTTT.

In its sample, this clone was seen once. V and J are TRBV18 and TRBJ1-3; 9 bases map to TRBD1. With 0 bases clipped from V and 1 base from J, the junction kept 7 bases outside the gene matches. This CDR3 spans 18 amino acids. Germline CDR1 reads KGHSH; CDR2 reads LQKENI. CDR3 bases: TGTGCCAGCTCACCACCGGGACAGGGTAGAGCTTCTGGAAACACCATATATTTT. Protein sequence: CASSPPGQGRASGNTIYF.

The V call is TRBV6-6, the J call TRBJ2-7; 8 positions agree with TRBD2. The CDR3 spans 17 residues. V lost 5 bases and J lost 3; bases outside the gene matches: 15. Germline V gene sequence: CDR1 MNHNY, CDR2 SVGAGI (reference sequence). CDR3 nucleotides: TGTGCCAGCAGTCCCTCAGTCGGGGGGGGATCCCTCTACGAGCAGTACTTC. This translates into CASSPSVGGGSLYEQYF.

The genes are TRBV6-1 and TRBJ1-5; no definite D call. Germline V gene lookup returns CDR1 MNHNS and CDR2 SASEGT. Trimming cost V 2 bases and J 6 bases, with 5 bases left between them. CDR3 length: 12 amino acids. The CDR3 region has the DNA TGTGCCAGCAGTGAAAGGGCTCAGCCCCAGCATTTT. Residues: CASSERAQPQHF.

CDR3 bases: TGTGCCAGCAGCTTGGGCGGTTACACAGATACGCAGTATTTT. Protein product: CASSLGGYTDTQYF. This chain joins TRBV11-3 and TRBJ2-3; D ambiguous. V was trimmed by 3 bases and J by 2 bases, leaving 9 bases between them. Germline CDR1 is SGHNT and CDR2 is YENEEA. The CDR3 consists of 14 residues.

The chain carries TRBV6-1 and TRBJ1-5; D is uncertain. V was cut by 2 bases and J by 6 bases, with 11 bases left in between. Germline values: CDR1 MNHNS, CDR2 SASEGT. There are 14 residues in the CDR3. Here the CDR3 reads CASSESIRGQPQHF. Written as DNA, the CDR3 is TGTGCCAGCAGTGAAAGCATAAGAGGTCAGCCCCAGCATTTT.

This clone appeared once. The rearrangement uses TRBV5-4 and TRBJ2-1; tentatively, D is TRBD2 (6 bases). Per germline, CDR1 SGHNT and CDR2 YYREEE (reference sequence). Trimming left V 5 bases short and J 6 bases short, with 18 bases between. This CDR3 spans 15 amino acids. CDR3 in amino acids: CASSPRGRGANEQFF. CDR3 sequence (DNA): TGTGCCAGCAGTCCAAGGGGCCGCGGGGCCAATGAGCAGTTCTTC.

This chain connects TRBV9 to TRBJ2-2; D uncertain. Germline CDR1 is SGDLS and CDR2 is YYNGEE. The CDR3 runs to 16 residues. Trimming took off 0 bases at V and 6 bases at J, with 15 bases between the two ends. The chain's CDR3 is CASSVGAGSVSGELFF. The CDR3 bases are TGTGCCAGCAGCGTAGGGGCAGGATCGGTATCCGGGGAGCTGTTTTTT.

The rearrangement links TRBV18 to TRBJ2-1; the match to TRBD2 covers 14 bases. Germline CDR1 is KGHSH and CDR2 is LQKENI. The CDR3 loop spans 16 amino acids. V was clipped by 2 bases and J by 7 bases; unmatched bases: 4. The CDR3 protein is CASSPGTSGRLNEQFF. CDR3 DNA: TGTGCCAGCTCACCAGGGACTAGCGGGAGATTGAATGAGCAGTTCTTC.

The chain has TRBV9 and TRBJ2-1; no firm D call. This CDR3 has 14 residues. V lost 6 bases and J 12 bases, leaving 22 bases between the germline ends. In germline, CDR1 is SGDLS, CDR2 YYNGEE. CDR3 coding DNA: TGTGCCAGCACCCAATACCCAAGAAATGAAGGGCAGTTCTTC. Translated, it gives CASTQYPRNEGQFF.

V usage is TRBV5-6 and J usage is TRBJ2-2; TRBD2 matches 12 bases. Per the germline V gene, CDR1 is SGHDT and CDR2 is YYEEEE. There are 14 residues in the CDR3. V shed 6 bases and J 8 bases; nucleotides not matched to a gene: 5. CDR3 nucleotides: TGTGCCAGCAACCTAGCGGGAGGGCCAGGGGAGCTGTTTTTT. It translates to CASNLAGGPGELFF.

V and J are TRBV12-3 or TRBV12-4 and TRBJ2-5; D possibly corresponds to TRBD1 (5 bases). The CDR3 contains 13 residues. The V end lost 3 bases, the J end lost 4 bases, and 9 bases lay between the germline ends. CDR3 region: CASSLSGLETQYF. DNA for the CDR3: TGTGCCAGCAGTTTGTCAGGGCTAGAGACCCAGTACTTC.